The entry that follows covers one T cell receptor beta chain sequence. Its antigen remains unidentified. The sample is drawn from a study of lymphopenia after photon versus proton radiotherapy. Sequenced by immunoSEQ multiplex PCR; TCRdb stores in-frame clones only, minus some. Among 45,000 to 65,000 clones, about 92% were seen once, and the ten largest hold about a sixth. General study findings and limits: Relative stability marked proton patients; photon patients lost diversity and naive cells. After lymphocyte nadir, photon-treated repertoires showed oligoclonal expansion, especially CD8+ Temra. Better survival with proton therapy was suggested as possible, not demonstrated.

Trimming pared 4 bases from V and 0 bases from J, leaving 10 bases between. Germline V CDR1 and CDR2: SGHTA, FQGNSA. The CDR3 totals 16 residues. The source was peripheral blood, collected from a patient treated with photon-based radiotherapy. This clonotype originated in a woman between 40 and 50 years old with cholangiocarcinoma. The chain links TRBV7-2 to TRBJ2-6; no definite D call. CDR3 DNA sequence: TGTGCCAGCAGCTCCGGAATCAGCTCTGGGGCCAACGTCCTGACTTTC. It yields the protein CASSSGISSGANVLTF.